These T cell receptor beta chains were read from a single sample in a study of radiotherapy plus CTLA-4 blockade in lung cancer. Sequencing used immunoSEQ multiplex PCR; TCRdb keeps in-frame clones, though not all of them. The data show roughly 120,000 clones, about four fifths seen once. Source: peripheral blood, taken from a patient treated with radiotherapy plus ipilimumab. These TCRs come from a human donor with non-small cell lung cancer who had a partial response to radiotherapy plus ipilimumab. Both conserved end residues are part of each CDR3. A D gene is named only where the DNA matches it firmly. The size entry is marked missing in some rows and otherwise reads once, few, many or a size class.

CDR3nt: TGTGCCAGCAGGGCGACAGGGGTGGTAAACACCATATATTTT
CDR3aa: CASRATGVVNTIYF
v_gene: TRBV6-5
d_gene: TRBD1
abundance: -
j_gene: TRBJ1-3

CDR3nt: TGTGCCTGGAGCTGGGGGGATGAGCAGTTCTTC
CDR3aa: CAWSWGDEQFF
v_gene: TRBV30
d_gene: -
abundance: -
j_gene: TRBJ2-1

CDR3nt: TGCGCCAGCAGCCAGGGGACAGGGCGTACTGAAGCTTTCTTT
CDR3aa: CASSQGTGRTEAFF
v_gene: TRBV5-1
d_gene: TRBD1
abundance: -
j_gene: TRBJ1-1

CDR3nt: TGTGCCAGTAGTCTAGCCCGGGACAGGAACACTGAAGCTTTCTTT
CDR3aa: CASSLARDRNTEAFF
v_gene: TRBV19
d_gene: TRBD1
abundance: -
j_gene: TRBJ1-1

CDR3nt: TGTGCCAGCAGTGATCCGGGGACAGGGGCGAACACCGGGGAGCTGTTTTTT
CDR3aa: CASSDPGTGANTGELFF
v_gene: TRBV2
d_gene: TRBD1
abundance: -
j_gene: TRBJ2-2

CDR3nt: TGTGCCAGCAGCGCACGACCGGGACAGAACTACGAGCAGTACTTC
CDR3aa: CASSARPGQNYEQYF
v_gene: TRBV9
d_gene: TRBD1
abundance: -
j_gene: TRBJ2-7

CDR3nt: TGTGCCAGCAGTCCCCATGGACAGTCTGAAGCTTTCTTT
CDR3aa: CASSPHGQSEAFF
v_gene: TRBV6-5
d_gene: -
abundance: -
j_gene: TRBJ1-1

CDR3nt: TGTGCCATCAGTGGGACAGGGGATGAGCAGTTCTTC
CDR3aa: CAISGTGDEQFF
v_gene: TRBV10-3
d_gene: TRBD1
abundance: -
j_gene: TRBJ2-1

CDR3nt: TGTGCCAGCAGTCCCACGGGACTAGCGGGACCTTACAATGAGCAGTTCTTC
CDR3aa: CASSPTGLAGPYNEQFF
v_gene: TRBV27
d_gene: TRBD2
abundance: -
j_gene: TRBJ2-1

CDR3nt: TGTGCCAGCAGCAAGGAGTCCTACAATGAGCAGTTCTTC
CDR3aa: CASSKESYNEQFF
v_gene: TRBV7-9
d_gene: -
abundance: -
j_gene: TRBJ2-1

CDR3nt: TGTGCCAGCAACCGAGCGTCGGGCGGGGAGCTGTTTTTT
CDR3aa: CASNRASGGELFF
v_gene: TRBV7-3
d_gene: -
abundance: -
j_gene: TRBJ2-2

CDR3nt: TGTGCCTGGAGTGCGCGGGAGCCCCTCAATGAGCAGTTCTTC
CDR3aa: CAWSAREPLNEQFF
v_gene: TRBV30
d_gene: TRBD2
abundance: once
j_gene: TRBJ2-1

CDR3nt: TGTGCCAGCAGCTTAGAGCGGGCTAGCGGGGCAGATACGCAGTATTTT
CDR3aa: CASSLERASGADTQYF
v_gene: TRBV7-2
d_gene: TRBD2
abundance: -
j_gene: TRBJ2-3

CDR3nt: TGCGCCAGCAGCCAAGGCGGAAGCTCGGCAGGGCGATATGGCTACACCTTC
CDR3aa: CASSQGGSSAGRYGYTF
v_gene: TRBV4-3
d_gene: -
abundance: -
j_gene: TRBJ1-2

CDR3nt: TGTGCCAGCACCCAGCGCACGGGATCCGAAAAACTGTTTTTT
CDR3aa: CASTQRTGSEKLFF
v_gene: TRBV6-5
d_gene: -
abundance: -
j_gene: TRBJ1-4

CDR3nt: TGTGCCAGCAGTTTGGGGGGGGCTGGTGGCTACACCTTC
CDR3aa: CASSLGGAGGYTF
v_gene: TRBV28
d_gene: -
abundance: -
j_gene: TRBJ1-2

CDR3nt: TGTGCCAGCTCACCAGTTAGCGGTAACACCGGGGAGCTGTTTTTT
CDR3aa: CASSPVSGNTGELFF
v_gene: TRBV18
d_gene: -
abundance: many
j_gene: TRBJ2-2

CDR3nt: TGTGCCAGCAGCCAAGATCAGGGTTACGAGCAGTACTTC
CDR3aa: CASSQDQGYEQYF
v_gene: TRBV14
d_gene: -
abundance: -
j_gene: TRBJ2-7

CDR3nt: TGTGCCAGCACCTTGCTGGCCTTCTATGGCTACACCTTC
CDR3aa: CASTLLAFYGYTF
v_gene: TRBV28
d_gene: -
abundance: -
j_gene: TRBJ1-2

CDR3nt: TGCGCCAGCAGCTTGTCGGGAGCGACCTACAATGAGCAGTTCTTC
CDR3aa: CASSLSGATYNEQFF
v_gene: TRBV5-1
d_gene: -
abundance: once
j_gene: TRBJ2-1

CDR3nt: TGTGCCAGCAGCCAAAAGGCGGACATTCAGTACTTC
CDR3aa: CASSQKADIQYF
v_gene: TRBV14
d_gene: -
abundance: few
j_gene: TRBJ2-4

CDR3nt: TGTGCCAGCAGGAAACTAGCGGAGGGCCACAATGAGCAGTTCTTC
CDR3aa: CASRKLAEGHNEQFF
v_gene: TRBV6-5
d_gene: TRBD2
abundance: -
j_gene: TRBJ2-1

CDR3nt: TGTGCCAGTAGTATACGACAGGGTTACAGGTCCGGGGAGCTGTTTTTT
CDR3aa: CASSIRQGYRSGELFF
v_gene: TRBV19
d_gene: TRBD1
abundance: -
j_gene: TRBJ2-2